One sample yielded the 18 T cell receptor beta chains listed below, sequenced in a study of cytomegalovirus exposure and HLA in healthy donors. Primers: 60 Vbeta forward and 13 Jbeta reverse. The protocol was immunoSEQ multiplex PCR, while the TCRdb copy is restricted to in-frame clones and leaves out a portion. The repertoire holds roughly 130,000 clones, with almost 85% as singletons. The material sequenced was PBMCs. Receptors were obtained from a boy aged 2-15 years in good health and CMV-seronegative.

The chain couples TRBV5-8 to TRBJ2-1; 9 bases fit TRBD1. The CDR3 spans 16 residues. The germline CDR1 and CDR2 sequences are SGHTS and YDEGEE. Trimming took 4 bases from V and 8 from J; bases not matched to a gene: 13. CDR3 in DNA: TGTGCCAGCAGCCTCATCGGACAGGGGCCAGGCTATGAGCAGTTCTTC. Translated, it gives CASSLIGQGPGYEQFF.

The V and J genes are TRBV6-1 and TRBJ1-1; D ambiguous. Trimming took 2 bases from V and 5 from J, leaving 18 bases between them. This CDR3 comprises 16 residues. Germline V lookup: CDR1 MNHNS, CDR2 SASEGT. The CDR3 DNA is TGTGCCAGCAGTGAATTCGGGGAAACCCCTTCGACTGAAGCTTTCTTT. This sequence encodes CASSEFGETPSTEAFF.

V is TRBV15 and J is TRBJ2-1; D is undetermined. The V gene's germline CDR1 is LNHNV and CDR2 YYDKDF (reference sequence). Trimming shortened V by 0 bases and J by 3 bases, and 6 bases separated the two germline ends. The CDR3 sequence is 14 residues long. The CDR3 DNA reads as TGTGCCACCAGCAGAGAAGCCAACTACAATGAGCAGTTCTTC. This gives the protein CATSREANYNEQFF.

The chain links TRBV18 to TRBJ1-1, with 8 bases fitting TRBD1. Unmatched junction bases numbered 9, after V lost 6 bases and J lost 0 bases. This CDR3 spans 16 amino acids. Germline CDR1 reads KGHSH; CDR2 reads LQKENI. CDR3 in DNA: TGTGCCAGCTCGGACCAGGGGGCAGGTATGAACACTGAAGCTTTCTTT. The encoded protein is CASSDQGAGMNTEAFF.

CDR3 bases: TGTGCCAGTAGTCCCACAGGGGTATCTGGAAACACCATATATTTT. Its protein product is CASSPTGVSGNTIYF. V and J are TRBV19 and TRBJ1-3; 7 bases are shared with TRBD1. The CDR3 contains 15 residues. The germline gives CDR1 LNHDA, CDR2 SQIVND (reference sequence). V lost 5 bases, J lost 1 base, and 5 bases stayed unmatched. The full variable domain, in which reference TRBV19 and TRBJ1-3 provide the parts outside the CDR3, is DGGITQSPKYLFRKEGQNVTLSCEQNLNHDAMYWYRQDPGQGLRLIYYSQIVNDFQKGDIAEGYSVSREKKESFPLTVTSAQKNPTAFYLCASSPTGVSGNTIYFGEGSWLTVV.

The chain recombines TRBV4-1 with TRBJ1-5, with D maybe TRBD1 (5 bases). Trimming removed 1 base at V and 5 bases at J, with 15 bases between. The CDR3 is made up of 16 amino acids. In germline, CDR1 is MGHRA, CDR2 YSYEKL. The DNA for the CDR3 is TGCGCCAGCAGCCAAGTAGGCAAGGGGTACGATCAGCCCCAGCATTTT. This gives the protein CASSQVGKGYDQPQHF.

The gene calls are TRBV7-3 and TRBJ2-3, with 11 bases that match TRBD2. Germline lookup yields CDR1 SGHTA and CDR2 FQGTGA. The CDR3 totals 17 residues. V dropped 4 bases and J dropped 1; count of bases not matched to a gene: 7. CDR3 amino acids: CASSSRTSGRGTDTQYF. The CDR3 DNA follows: TGTGCCAGCAGCTCCCGGACTAGCGGGCGTGGCACAGATACGCAGTATTTT.

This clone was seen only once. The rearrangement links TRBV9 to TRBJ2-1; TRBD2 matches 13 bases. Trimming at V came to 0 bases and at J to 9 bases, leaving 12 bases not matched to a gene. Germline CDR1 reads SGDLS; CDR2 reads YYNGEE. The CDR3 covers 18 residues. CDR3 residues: CASSVGTSGSGALGEQFF. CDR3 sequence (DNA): TGTGCCAGCAGCGTAGGGACTAGCGGGAGTGGGGCCTTAGGTGAGCAGTTCTTC.

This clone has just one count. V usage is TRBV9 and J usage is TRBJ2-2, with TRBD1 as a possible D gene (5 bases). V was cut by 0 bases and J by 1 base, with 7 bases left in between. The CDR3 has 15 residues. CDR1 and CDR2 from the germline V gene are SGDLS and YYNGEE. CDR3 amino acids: CASSVGTLNTGELFF. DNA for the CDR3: TGTGCCAGCAGCGTAGGGACACTGAACACCGGGGAGCTGTTTTTT.

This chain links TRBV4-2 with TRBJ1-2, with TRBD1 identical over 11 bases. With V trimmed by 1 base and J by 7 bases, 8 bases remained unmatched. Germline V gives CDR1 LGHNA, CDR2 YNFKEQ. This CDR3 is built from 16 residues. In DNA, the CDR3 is TGTGCCAGCAGCCAAGCGGACAGGGGGCTCTTAAGTGGCTACACCTTC. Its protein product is CASSQADRGLLSGYTF.

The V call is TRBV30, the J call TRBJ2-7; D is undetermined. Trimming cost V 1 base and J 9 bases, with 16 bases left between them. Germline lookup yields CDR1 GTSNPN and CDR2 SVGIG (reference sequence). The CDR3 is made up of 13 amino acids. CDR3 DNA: TGTGCCTGGAGTGATGTTGGATCTACGAGGCAGTACGTC. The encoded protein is CAWSDVGSTRQYV.

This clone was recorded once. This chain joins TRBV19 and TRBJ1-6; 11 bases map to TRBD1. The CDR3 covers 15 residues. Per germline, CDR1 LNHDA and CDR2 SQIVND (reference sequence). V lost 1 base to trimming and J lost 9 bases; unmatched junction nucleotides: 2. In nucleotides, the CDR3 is TGTGCCAGTAGTATAGGGACAGGGGGCTCTTCACCCCTCCACTTT. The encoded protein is CASSIGTGGSSPLHF.

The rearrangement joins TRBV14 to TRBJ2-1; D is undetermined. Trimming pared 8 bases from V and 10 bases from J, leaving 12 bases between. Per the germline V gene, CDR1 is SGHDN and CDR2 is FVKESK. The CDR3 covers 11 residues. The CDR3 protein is CASQAMAEQFF. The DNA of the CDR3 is TGTGCCAGCCAGGCAATGGCAGAGCAGTTCTTC. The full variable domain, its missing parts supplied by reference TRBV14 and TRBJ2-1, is EAGVTQFPSHSVIEKGQTVTLRCDPISGHDNLYWYRRVMGKEIKFLLHFVKESKQDESGMPNNRFLAERTGGTYSTLKVQPAELEDSGVYFCASQAMAEQFFGPGTRLTVL.

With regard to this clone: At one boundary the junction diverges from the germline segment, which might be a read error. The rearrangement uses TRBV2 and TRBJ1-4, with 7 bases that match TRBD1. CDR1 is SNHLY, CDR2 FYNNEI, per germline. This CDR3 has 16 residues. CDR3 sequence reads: CASTESPDRAKEKLFF. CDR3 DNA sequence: TGTGCCAGCACAGAGTCTCCCGACAGGGCTAAGGAAAAACTGTTTTTT.

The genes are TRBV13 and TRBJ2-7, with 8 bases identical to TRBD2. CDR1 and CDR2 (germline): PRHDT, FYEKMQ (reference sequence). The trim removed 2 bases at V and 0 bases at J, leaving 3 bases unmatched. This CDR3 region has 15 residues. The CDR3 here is CASSLRGGDSYEQYF. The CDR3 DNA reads TGTGCCAGCAGCTTACGGGGGGGGGACTCCTACGAGCAGTACTTC.

The CDR3, as DNA: TGTGCCAGCAGGGCTGGAGAGGGGGCCCTATACAATGAGCAGTTCTTC. Its translation: CASRAGEGALYNEQFF. The chain joins TRBV7-9 to TRBJ2-1; TRBD1 agrees at 7 bases. Germline CDR1 SEHNR, CDR2 FQNEAQ (reference sequence). This CDR3 region has 16 residues. The V and J ends lost 6 bases and 4 bases, in that order; junction bases with no gene match: 12.

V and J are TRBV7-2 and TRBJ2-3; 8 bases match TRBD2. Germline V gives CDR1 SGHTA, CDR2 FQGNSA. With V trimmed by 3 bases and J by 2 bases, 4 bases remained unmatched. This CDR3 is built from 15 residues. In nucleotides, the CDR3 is TGTGCCAGCAGCTTTTCGGGACTAGACACAGATACGCAGTATTTT. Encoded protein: CASSFSGLDTDTQYF.

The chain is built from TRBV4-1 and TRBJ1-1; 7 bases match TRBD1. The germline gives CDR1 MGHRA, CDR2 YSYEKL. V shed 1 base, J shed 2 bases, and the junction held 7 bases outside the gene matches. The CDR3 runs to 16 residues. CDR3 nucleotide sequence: TGCGCCAGCAGCCAAGCTTCGACAGGGAGAAACACTGAAGCTTTCTTT. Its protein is CASSQASTGRNTEAFF.